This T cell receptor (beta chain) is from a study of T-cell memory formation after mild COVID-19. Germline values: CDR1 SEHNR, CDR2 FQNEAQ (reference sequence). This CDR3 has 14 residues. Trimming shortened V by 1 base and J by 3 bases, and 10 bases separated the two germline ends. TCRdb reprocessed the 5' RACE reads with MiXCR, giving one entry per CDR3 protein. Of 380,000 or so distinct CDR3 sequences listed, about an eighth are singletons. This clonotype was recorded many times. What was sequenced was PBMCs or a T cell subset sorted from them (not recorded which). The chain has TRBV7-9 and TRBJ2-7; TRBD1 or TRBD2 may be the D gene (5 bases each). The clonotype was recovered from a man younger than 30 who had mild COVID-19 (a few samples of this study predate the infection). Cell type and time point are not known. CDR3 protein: CASSLGQGDYEQYF. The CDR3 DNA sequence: TGTGCCAGCAGCTTAGGGCAGGGAGACTACGAGCAGTACTTC.